These T cell receptor beta chains were read from a single sample in a study of cytomegalovirus exposure and HLA in healthy donors. Using immunoSEQ multiplex PCR, the repertoire was profiled, and TCRdb retains in-frame clones only, with some absent. The sample has more than 75,000 clones, around 79% seen once. The specimen sequenced was PBMCs. These receptors all stem from a woman between 40 and 50 years old in good health and CMV-seropositive. CDR3s leave out the opening cysteine and the closing phenylalanine or tryptophan. Each record gives: V gene, CDR3 protein.

V: TRBV5-1; CDR3: ASSLGVTHYEQY
V: TRBV7-9; CDR3: ASSPSGAGGTGELF
V: TRBV5-1; CDR3: ASSFIAGVGDTQY
V: TRBV28; CDR3: ASHPSGSPGYEQY
V: TRBV10-3; CDR3: AISGQASYNEQF
V: TRBV28; CDR3: ASSFRDRDQETQY
V: TRBV2; CDR3: ASIRLDSYNEQF
V: TRBV27; CDR3: ASRVVGFVGRTDTEAF
V: TRBV5-6; CDR3: ASSSGETQY
V: TRBV13; CDR3: ASSPDQGARGYT
V: TRBV30; CDR3: AWSLGAGGLGTYNEQF
V: TRBV30; CDR3: AWSYTGEQAEAF
V: TRBV11-1; CDR3: ASSFDRGYNGYT
V: TRBV10-3; CDR3: AISSIQGSTEAF
V: TRBV19; CDR3: ASSIAGGQVREQY
V: TRBV9; CDR3: ASSATGGDLNTQY
V: TRBV19; CDR3: ASSTERGLTDTQY
V: TRBV9; CDR3: ASSVRGGTDTQY
V: TRBV18; CDR3: ASSPSIGSGQPQH
V: TRBV6-6; CDR3: ASSLPGNTEAF
V: TRBV30; CDR3: AWSVRGNEQF
V: TRBV27; CDR3: ASSLSRNTEAF
V: TRBV7-9; CDR3: ASSLSGNTEAF
V: TRBV7-9; CDR3: ASSPRSHNEKLF
V: TRBV6-4; CDR3: ASSDSPGQASSGANVLT
V: TRBV5-4; CDR3: ASSLRDRGSGELF
V: TRBV10-3; CDR3: AISLDSRTADQF
V: TRBV6-5; CDR3: ASSGTDTYEQY
V: TRBV25-1; CDR3: ASSRPGNNQPQH
V: TRBV13; CDR3: ASSLDGTGGLKTEAF
V: TRBV5-4; CDR3: ASSPDRGRETQY
V: TRBV7-2; CDR3: ASSLRGSSTEAF
V: TRBV7-9; CDR3: ASSLAPRGPQPQH
V: TRBV5-6; CDR3: ASSLRAGRLNQPQH
V: TRBV12-5; CDR3: ASAWGGQETQY
V: TRBV5-6; CDR3: VSSLGAENEQF
V: TRBV9; CDR3: ASSGGLAGGPSSYNEQF
V: TRBV30; CDR3: ACLGESLLFPYNEQF
V: TRBV7-8; CDR3: ASSPWSGPSDNEQF
V: TRBV5-1; CDR3: ASSLGGLAAYEQY
V: TRBV4-1; CDR3: ASSQDSVLAGGVEQY
V: TRBV6-1; CDR3: ASSESSLSYEQY
V: TRBV6-6; CDR3: ASIAGIYNEQF
V: TRBV19; CDR3: ASSIMGGRSNQPQH
V: TRBV4-1; CDR3: ASSQVRETGNTGELF
V: TRBV9; CDR3: ASSVDLAGVAIQY